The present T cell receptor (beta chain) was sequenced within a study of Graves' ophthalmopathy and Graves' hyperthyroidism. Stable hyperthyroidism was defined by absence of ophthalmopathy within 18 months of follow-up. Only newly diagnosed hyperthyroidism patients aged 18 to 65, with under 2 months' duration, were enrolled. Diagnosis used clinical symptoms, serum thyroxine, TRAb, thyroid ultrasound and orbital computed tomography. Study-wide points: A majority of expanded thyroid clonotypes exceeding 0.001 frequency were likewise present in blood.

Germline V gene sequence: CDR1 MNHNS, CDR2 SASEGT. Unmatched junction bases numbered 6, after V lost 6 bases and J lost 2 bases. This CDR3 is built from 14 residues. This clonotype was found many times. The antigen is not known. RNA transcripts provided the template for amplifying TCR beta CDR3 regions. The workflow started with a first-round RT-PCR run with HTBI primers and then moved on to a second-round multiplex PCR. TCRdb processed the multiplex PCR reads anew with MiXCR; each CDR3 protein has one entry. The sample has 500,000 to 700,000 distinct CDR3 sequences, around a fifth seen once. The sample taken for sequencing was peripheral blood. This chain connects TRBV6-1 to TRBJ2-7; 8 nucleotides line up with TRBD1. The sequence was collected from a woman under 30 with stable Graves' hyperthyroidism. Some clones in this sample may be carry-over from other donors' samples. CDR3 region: CASRLQGDTYEQYF. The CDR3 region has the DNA TGTGCCAGCAGGCTACAGGGGGATACCTACGAGCAGTACTTC.